These 9 T cell receptor beta chains came from one sample sequenced in a study of radiotherapy plus CTLA-4 blockade in lung cancer. Produced via immunoSEQ multiplex PCR; TCRdb's table is partial and in-frame only. The sample includes about 45,000 clones, 50% to 70% of them seen just once. The sample here was peripheral blood, taken from a patient treated with radiotherapy plus ipilimumab. The receptors here all came from a human donor with non-small cell lung cancer who had a partial response to radiotherapy plus ipilimumab.

This chain links TRBV2 with TRBJ1-1; tentatively, D is TRBD1 (5 bases). Looked up from germline, CDR1 is SNHLY and CDR2 is FYNNEI. The CDR3 consists of 13 residues. Deletions cut 4 bases from V and 3 bases from J, with 9 bases between. The CDR3 nucleotides read TGTGCCAGCAGTGTACAGGTCCACACTGAAGCTTTCTTT. Residues: CASSVQVHTEAFF.

The J gene is TRBJ2-7, the V gene TRBV10-3; TRBD1 might be the D (6 bases). V dropped 6 bases and J dropped 1 base, with 13 bases sitting between them. Germline V CDR1 and CDR2: ENHRY, SYGVKD. There are 14 residues in the CDR3. CDR3 amino acids: CAIRPQGNSYEQYF. The CDR3 DNA reads TGTGCCATCAGGCCGCAGGGGAATTCCTACGAGCAGTACTTC.

V usage is TRBV27 and J usage is TRBJ1-1; D is perhaps TRBD1 (6 bases). CDR3 length: 13 amino acids. The germline gives CDR1 MNHEY, CDR2 SMNVEV (reference sequence). V was trimmed by 11 bases and J by 5 bases, leaving 18 bases between them. CDR3 coding DNA: TGTGCCGTCTTTTCAGGGGTAGGTACTGAAGCTTTCTTT. This gives the protein CAVFSGVGTEAFF.

By its share, this clone is large. The chain uses TRBV19 and TRBJ2-2, with D uncertain. The germline gives CDR1 LNHDA, CDR2 SQIVND (reference sequence). This CDR3 contains 13 residues. Trimming cost V 8 bases and J 0 bases, with 7 bases left between them. The CDR3 nucleotides are TGTGCCAGTTCCGACACGAACACCGGGGAGCTGTTTTTT. Translated: CASSDTNTGELFF. Full variable domain (missing parts from reference TRBV19 and TRBJ2-2): DGGITQSPKYLFRKEGQNVTLSCEQNLNHDAMYWYRQDPGQGLRLIYYSQIVNDFQKGDIAEGYSVSREKKESFPLTVTSAQKNPTAFYLCASSDTNTGELFFGEGSRLTVL.

This clone appeared a few times. The rearrangement joins TRBV18 to TRBJ2-1, with a tentative D call TRBD1 (6 bases). Trimming pared 2 bases from V and 5 bases from J, leaving 13 bases between. CDR3 size: 15 residues. Germline V gene data show CDR1 as KGHSH and CDR2 as LQKENI. CDR3 nucleotides: TGTGCCAGCTCACCAAAGGCACAGGGAGACAATGAGCAGTTCTTC. The encoded protein is CASSPKAQGDNEQFF.

The rearrangement links TRBV7-9 to TRBJ1-1; D not certain. From germline, CDR1 is SEHNR and CDR2 FQNEAQ (reference sequence). CDR3 length equals 12 residues. The V end was cut by 5 bases, the J end by 7 bases, with 11 bases between. The CDR3 region is CASSPGRNEAFF. The CDR3 DNA is TGTGCCAGCAGCCCCGGTAGAAATGAAGCTTTCTTT.

Here the CDR3 DNA reads TGTGCCTGGGCTGCAGGGGGCACCCAGCCCCAGCATTTT. This codes for CAWAAGGTQPQHF. This chain connects TRBV30 to TRBJ1-5; 8 nucleotides match TRBD1. Per the germline V gene, CDR1 is GTSNPN and CDR2 is SVGIG (reference sequence). This CDR3 contains 13 residues. Trimming removed 5 bases from V and 7 bases from J; junction bases left unmatched: 7.

The gene calls are TRBV27 and TRBJ2-6; 7 bases map to TRBD1. Germline loops: CDR1 MNHEY, CDR2 SMNVEV (reference sequence). Trimming cost V 3 bases and J 3 bases; bases outside gene matches: 8. This CDR3 has 17 residues. The CDR3 DNA sequence: TGTGCCAGCAGTTTTCTGAGACAGGGCTTTGGGGCCAACGTCCTGACTTTC. It specifies CASSFLRQGFGANVLTF.

This chain connects TRBV2 to TRBJ2-2, with TRBD1 as a possible D gene (5 bases). The CDR3 is 14 amino acids. The V end was cut by 6 bases, the J end by 5 bases, with 13 bases between. Germline V gives CDR1 SNHLY, CDR2 FYNNEI. The CDR3 DNA is TGTGCCAGCAGATCGACAGCCCCGACCGGGGAGCTGTTTTTT. It codes for CASRSTAPTGELFF.